This T cell receptor beta chain emerged from a study of OX40 agonist ivuxolimab in advanced cancers. Background on the study: Patient treatment consisted of intravenous ivuxolimab administration every 2 weeks at 0.01 to 10 mg/kg. General study findings and limits: Both CD4+ and CD8+ T cell populations in blood had undergone clonal expansion by week 6 at 0.1 to 3.0 mg/kg.

Systemic immunosuppression or autoimmune disease history was grounds to exclude patients. Generated by immunoSEQ multiplex PCR, the TCRdb table keeps only in-frame clones and is missing some. Of about 45,000 clones in the sample, around 93% are singletons; the top ten hold around 28%. This CDR3 spans 14 amino acids. Germline V CDR1 and CDR2: MDHEN, SYDVKM. This clone was seen a single time. Its antigen is not known. The junction and the germline gene differ at one end; a read error may be behind it. Sequenced material: CD4+ or CD8+ T cells sorted from blood, taken in a trial of the OX40 agonist ivuxolimab. This clonotype originated in an adult with an advanced solid tumor such as melanoma, head and neck, liver or kidney cancer. This chain links TRBV28 with TRBJ1-3; D gene unclear. The chain's CDR3 is CASTLSDSGNTIYF. CDR3 nucleotides: TGTGCCAGCACTTTATCCGACTCTGGAAACACCATATATTTT.